This TCR beta chain was captured by sequencing in a study of blood T cell repertoires in COVID-19. Across the whole study: Whether acute or convalescent, the COVID-19 samples came from the United States, Italy and Spain. PBMCs, B-cell-depleted T cells, or T cells provided the cDNA or gDNA that made up the material.

Original handling: Estimates of nucleated cell counts were drawn from the amplification of reference gene primers. Using immunoSEQ multiplex PCR, the repertoire was profiled, and TCRdb retains in-frame clones only, with some absent. The V and J calls and clone size are taken from that table; D and trimming were inferred from the DNA. Among about 94,000 clones listed, 80% were seen once. This clone was found once. From germline, CDR1 is KGHSH and CDR2 LQKENI. V was clipped by 6 bases and J by 3 bases, with 11 bases between them. CDR3 length: 13 residues. This sequence was found in a human donor in a cohort sampled during active COVID-19. This rearrangement joins TRBV18 to TRBJ1-1; D gene ambiguous. Sequenced: peripheral blood. The CDR3 is CASSPTEYTEAFF. The CDR3 bases are TGTGCCAGCTCCCCCACAGAATACACTGAAGCTTTCTTT.